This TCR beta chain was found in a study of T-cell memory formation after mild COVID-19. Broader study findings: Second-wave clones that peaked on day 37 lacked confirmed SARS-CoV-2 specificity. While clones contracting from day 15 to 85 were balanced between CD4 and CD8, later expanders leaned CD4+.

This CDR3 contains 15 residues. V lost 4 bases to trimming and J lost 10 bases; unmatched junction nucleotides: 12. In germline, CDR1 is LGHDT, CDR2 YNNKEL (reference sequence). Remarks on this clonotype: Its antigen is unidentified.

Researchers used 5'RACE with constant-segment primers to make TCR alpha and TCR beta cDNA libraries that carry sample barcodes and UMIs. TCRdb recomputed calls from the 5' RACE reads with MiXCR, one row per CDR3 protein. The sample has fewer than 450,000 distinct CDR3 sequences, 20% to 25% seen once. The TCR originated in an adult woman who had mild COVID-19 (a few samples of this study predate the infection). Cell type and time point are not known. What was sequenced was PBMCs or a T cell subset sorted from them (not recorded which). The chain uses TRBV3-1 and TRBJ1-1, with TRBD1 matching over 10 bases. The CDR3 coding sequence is TGTGCCAGCAGCCTGCAGCCGGGACAGGGGATTGTAGCTTTCTTT. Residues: CASSLQPGQGIVAFF.